Sequencing of this T cell receptor beta chain was carried out in a study of blood T cell repertoires in COVID-19. The wider study: Acute and convalescent COVID-19 specimens originated in the United States, Italy and Spain. PBMCs, B-cell-depleted T cells, or T cells provided the cDNA or gDNA that made up the material.

Authors' analysis steps: Amplifying reference gene primers gave estimates of nucleated cell counts. Profiling relied on immunoSEQ multiplex PCR, and the TCRdb table lists in-frame clones only, not all of them. V, J and clone size reflect that table, while D and trimming were determined from the DNA. Among tens of thousands of clones listed, about four fifths were seen once. Deletions cut 1 base from V and 7 bases from J, with 13 bases between. The V gene's germline CDR1 is MNHNS and CDR2 SASEGT. This CDR3 is built from 14 residues. Material for sequencing was peripheral blood. This sequence joins TRBV6-1 and TRBJ1-1; D is possibly TRBD1 (5 bases). The clonotype was recovered from a woman aged 55-70 years with acute or convalescent COVID-19. CDR3 nucleotides: TGTGCCAGCAGTGAAGACAGGAATCGAGGTGAAGCTTTCTTT. It codes for CASSEDRNRGEAFF.